The clone carrying this T cell receptor (beta chain) was seen a single time. V lost 7 bases and J 8 bases, leaving 14 bases between the germline ends. This CDR3 is 13 amino acids long. The entry originates in a study of blood T cell repertoires in COVID-19. Study at large: The origin of the acute and convalescent COVID-19 samples was the United States, Italy and Spain. Sample material is recorded as cDNA or gDNA derived from T cells, B-cell-depleted T cells, or PBMCs.

Original processing methods: Cell counts per sample came from amplifying reference gene primers. Some clones are missing from TCRdb's copy, which holds only in-frame ones; the method was immunoSEQ multiplex PCR. From that table come the V and J calls and clone size; the DNA was used to work out D and trimming. This table holds some 16,000 clones, around 80% found once. The chain is built from TRBV12-3 or TRBV12-4 and TRBJ1-4; D is uncertain. This receptor was identified in a man between 60 and 70 years old with acute or convalescent COVID-19. The sequenced sample was peripheral blood. The CDR3 loop reads CASKMGGWEKLFF. CDR3 nucleotides: TGTGCCAGCAAAATGGGAGGGTGGGAAAAACTGTTTTTT.